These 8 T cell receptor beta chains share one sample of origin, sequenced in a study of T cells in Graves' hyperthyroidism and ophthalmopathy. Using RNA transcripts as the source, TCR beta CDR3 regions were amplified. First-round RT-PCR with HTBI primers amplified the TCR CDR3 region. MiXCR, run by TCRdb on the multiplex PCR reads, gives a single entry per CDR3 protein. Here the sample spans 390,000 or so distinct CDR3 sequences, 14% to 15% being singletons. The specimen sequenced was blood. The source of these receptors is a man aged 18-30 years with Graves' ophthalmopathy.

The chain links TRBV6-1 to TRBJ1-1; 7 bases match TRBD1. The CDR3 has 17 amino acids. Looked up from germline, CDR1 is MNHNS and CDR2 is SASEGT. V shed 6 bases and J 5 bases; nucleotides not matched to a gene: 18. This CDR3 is CASRTTGKGLKGTEAFF. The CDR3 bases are TGTGCCAGCAGGACGACAGGGAAAGGACTTAAGGGTACTGAAGCTTTCTTT.

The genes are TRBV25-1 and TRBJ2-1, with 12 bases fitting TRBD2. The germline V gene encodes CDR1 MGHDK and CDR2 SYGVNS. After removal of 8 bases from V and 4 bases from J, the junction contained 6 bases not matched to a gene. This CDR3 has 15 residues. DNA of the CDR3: TGTGCCAGCCGAACACTAGCGGGAGGATACAATGAGCAGTTCTTC. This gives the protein CASRTLAGGYNEQFF.

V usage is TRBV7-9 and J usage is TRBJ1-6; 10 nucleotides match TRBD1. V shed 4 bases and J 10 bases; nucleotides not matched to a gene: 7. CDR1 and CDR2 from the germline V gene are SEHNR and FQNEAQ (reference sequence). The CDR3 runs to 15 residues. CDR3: CASSSGTGERSPLHF. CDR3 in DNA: TGTGCCAGCAGCTCTGGGACAGGGGAGCGATCACCCCTCCACTTT.

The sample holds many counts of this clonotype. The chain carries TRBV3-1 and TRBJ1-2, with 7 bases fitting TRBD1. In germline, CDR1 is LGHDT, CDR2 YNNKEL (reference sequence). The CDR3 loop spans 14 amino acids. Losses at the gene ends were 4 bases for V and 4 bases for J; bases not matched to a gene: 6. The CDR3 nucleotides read TGTGCCAGCAGCCCACAGGGGCTTGTCTATGGCTACACCTTC. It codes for CASSPQGLVYGYTF.

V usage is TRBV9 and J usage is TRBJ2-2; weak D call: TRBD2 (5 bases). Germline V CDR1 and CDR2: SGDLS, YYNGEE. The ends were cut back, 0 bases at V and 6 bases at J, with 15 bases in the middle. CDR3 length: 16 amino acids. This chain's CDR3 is CASSVDGGSRAGELFF. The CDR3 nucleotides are TGTGCCAGCAGCGTAGACGGCGGGTCCCGGGCCGGGGAGCTGTTTTTT.

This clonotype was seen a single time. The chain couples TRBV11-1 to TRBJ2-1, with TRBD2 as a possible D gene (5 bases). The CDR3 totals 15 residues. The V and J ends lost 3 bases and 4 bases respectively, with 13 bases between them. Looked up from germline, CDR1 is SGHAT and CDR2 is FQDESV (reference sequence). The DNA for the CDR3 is TGTGCCAGCAGCTTCGGGGATCCGATGTACAATGAGCAGTTCTTC. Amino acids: CASSFGDPMYNEQFF.

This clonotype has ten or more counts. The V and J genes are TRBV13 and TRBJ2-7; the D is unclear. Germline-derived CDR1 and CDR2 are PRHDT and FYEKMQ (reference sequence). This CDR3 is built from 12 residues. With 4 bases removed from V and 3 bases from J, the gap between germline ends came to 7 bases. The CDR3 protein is CASSSTDYEQYF. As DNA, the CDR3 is TGTGCCAGCAGCTCGACCGACTACGAGCAGTACTTC.

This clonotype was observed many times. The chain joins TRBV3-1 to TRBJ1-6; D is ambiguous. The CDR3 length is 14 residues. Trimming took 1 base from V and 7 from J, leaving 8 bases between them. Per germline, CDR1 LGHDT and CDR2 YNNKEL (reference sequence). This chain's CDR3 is CASSQGSRNSPLHF. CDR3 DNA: TGTGCCAGCAGCCAAGGTAGCAGGAATTCACCCCTCCACTTT.